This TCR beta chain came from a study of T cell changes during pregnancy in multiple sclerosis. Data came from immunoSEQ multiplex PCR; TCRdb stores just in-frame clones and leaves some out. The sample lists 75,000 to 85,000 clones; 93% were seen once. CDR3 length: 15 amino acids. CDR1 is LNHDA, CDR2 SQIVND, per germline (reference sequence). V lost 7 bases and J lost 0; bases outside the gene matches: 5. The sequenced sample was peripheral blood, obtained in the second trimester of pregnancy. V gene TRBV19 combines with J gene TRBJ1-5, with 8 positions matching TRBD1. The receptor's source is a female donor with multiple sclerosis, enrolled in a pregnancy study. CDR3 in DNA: TGTGCCAGTACCCTGACAGGGGTTAGCAATCAGCCCCAGCATTTT. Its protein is CASTLTGVSNQPQHF.